The rows below give T cell receptor beta chains drawn from one sample of a study of T cell changes during pregnancy in multiple sclerosis. The table came from immunoSEQ multiplex PCR; TCRdb's copy has only in-frame clones and leaves some out. The table has 50,000 to 70,000 clones, roughly 92% seen once. This sample comprised peripheral blood, obtained in the first trimester of pregnancy. The receptors derive from a female donor with multiple sclerosis, enrolled in a pregnancy study. Each CDR3 is given with its conserved first and last residue. Fields, in order: clone size, D gene, J gene, V gene, CDR3 DNA, CDR3 protein. The D gene is left open where the match is weak. Where a row states a size, it is once, few, many or the class of an expanded clone; other rows omit it.

abundance: -
d_gene: -
j_gene: TRBJ1-6
v_gene: TRBV7-2
CDR3nt: TGTGCCAGCAGCTCTTTTATTCCAGGGATGTCCTATAATTCACCCCTCCACTTT
CDR3aa: CASSSFIPGMSYNSPLHF

abundance: -
d_gene: TRBD1
j_gene: TRBJ1-1
v_gene: TRBV27
CDR3nt: TGTGCCAGCAGGATTCAGGGGGTTAGCACTGAAGCTTTCTTT
CDR3aa: CASRIQGVSTEAFF

abundance: -
d_gene: -
j_gene: TRBJ2-7
v_gene: TRBV7-3
CDR3nt: TGTGCCAGCAGCTCCCAGGGTGGCAGCACCTACGAGCAGTACTTC
CDR3aa: CASSSQGGSTYEQYF

abundance: -
d_gene: TRBD2
j_gene: TRBJ2-2
v_gene: TRBV11-3
CDR3nt: TGTGCCAGCAGCCGACTAGCGGGGGGTATAGCGAACACCGGGGAGCTGTTTTTT
CDR3aa: CASSRLAGGIANTGELFF

abundance: -
d_gene: -
j_gene: TRBJ1-3
v_gene: TRBV7-2
CDR3nt: TGTGCCAGCAGCCCCTGGGAGGGGGGCGCAGGAAACACCATATATTTT
CDR3aa: CASSPWEGGAGNTIYF

abundance: -
d_gene: -
j_gene: TRBJ1-3
v_gene: TRBV9
CDR3nt: TGTGCCAGCAGCGTAGTCGGAGGGACTGGAAACACCATATATTTT
CDR3aa: CASSVVGGTGNTIYF

abundance: -
d_gene: -
j_gene: TRBJ2-7
v_gene: TRBV5-4
CDR3nt: TGTGCCAGCAGCCGGGACGGGGGCTCCTACGAGCAGTACTTC
CDR3aa: CASSRDGGSYEQYF

abundance: -
d_gene: TRBD2
j_gene: TRBJ2-3
v_gene: TRBV7-8
CDR3nt: TGTGCCAGCAGCTTAGAGGTAGCGGGGGCGAGCACAGATACGCAGTATTTT
CDR3aa: CASSLEVAGASTDTQYF

abundance: few
d_gene: -
j_gene: TRBJ2-7
v_gene: TRBV30
CDR3nt: -
CDR3aa: CAWGAGTGHSGYF

abundance: -
d_gene: -
j_gene: TRBJ2-2
v_gene: TRBV4-2
CDR3nt: TGTGCCAGCAGCCAGGGCGGCGCCCCGGGAACCGGGGAGCTGTTTTTT
CDR3aa: CASSQGGAPGTGELFF

abundance: -
d_gene: TRBD1
j_gene: TRBJ1-1
v_gene: TRBV19
CDR3nt: TGTGCCAGTACCGGGACAGCTCGGGCTGAAGCTTTCTTT
CDR3aa: CASTGTARAEAFF

abundance: -
d_gene: -
j_gene: TRBJ2-7
v_gene: TRBV28
CDR3nt: TGTGCCAGCACTCAAACGGGGTTGTTCGGCTACGAGCAGTACTTC
CDR3aa: CASTQTGLFGYEQYF

abundance: -
d_gene: -
j_gene: TRBJ1-3
v_gene: TRBV9
CDR3nt: TGTGCCAGCAGCGTAGCAACAGCTAGAGGGGGTTCTGGAAACACCATATATTTT
CDR3aa: CASSVATARGGSGNTIYF

abundance: few
d_gene: TRBD1
j_gene: TRBJ2-2
v_gene: TRBV9
CDR3nt: TGTGCCAGCAGCGTAGACGGACAGGGGAACACCGGGGAGCTGTTTTTT
CDR3aa: CASSVDGQGNTGELFF

abundance: -
d_gene: TRBD2
j_gene: TRBJ2-2
v_gene: TRBV19
CDR3nt: TGTGCCAGTAGTCTCCTAGCGGGGGGACCGGACACCGGGGAGCTGTTTTTT
CDR3aa: CASSLLAGGPDTGELFF

abundance: few
d_gene: -
j_gene: TRBJ2-7
v_gene: TRBV5-6
CDR3nt: TGTGCCAGCAGCTTGGGCAGCTCCTACGAGCAGTACTTC
CDR3aa: CASSLGSSYEQYF

abundance: -
d_gene: -
j_gene: TRBJ2-7
v_gene: TRBV7-2
CDR3nt: TGTGCCAGCAGCCATTCCGGACAGAATCCGGGTGAGCAGTACTTC
CDR3aa: CASSHSGQNPGEQYF

abundance: -
d_gene: TRBD2
j_gene: TRBJ2-1
v_gene: TRBV7-2
CDR3nt: TGTGCCAGCAGCTTCGGACTAGCGGGGGGGTTCTACAATGAGCAGTTCTTC
CDR3aa: CASSFGLAGGFYNEQFF

abundance: -
d_gene: -
j_gene: TRBJ2-7
v_gene: TRBV4-1
CDR3nt: TGCGCCAGCAGCCAAGGTGGCAGTTACGAGCAGTACTTC
CDR3aa: CASSQGGSYEQYF

abundance: -
d_gene: -
j_gene: TRBJ1-1
v_gene: TRBV7-5
CDR3nt: TGTGCCAGAAGCTTAAAGGGGGCACGAGGGAACACTGAAGCTTTCTTT
CDR3aa: CARSLKGARGNTEAFF

abundance: once
d_gene: TRBD1
j_gene: TRBJ1-1
v_gene: TRBV18
CDR3nt: TGTGCCAGCTCACCGGACAGGCTTAACACTGAAGCTTTCTTT
CDR3aa: CASSPDRLNTEAFF

abundance: -
d_gene: TRBD1
j_gene: TRBJ2-3
v_gene: TRBV14
CDR3nt: TGTGCCAGCAGCCAACAACTCCACAGGGGAGATACGCAGTATTTT
CDR3aa: CASSQQLHRGDTQYF

abundance: -
d_gene: -
j_gene: TRBJ1-1
v_gene: TRBV7-2
CDR3nt: TGTGCCAGCAGCTTCGGGGGGAGCACTGAAGCTTTCTTT
CDR3aa: CASSFGGSTEAFF

abundance: -
d_gene: -
j_gene: TRBJ1-1
v_gene: TRBV7-2
CDR3nt: TGTGCCAGCAGCTTATACGGGAAGAACACTGAAGCTTTCTTT
CDR3aa: CASSLYGKNTEAFF

abundance: once
d_gene: -
j_gene: TRBJ2-5
v_gene: TRBV5-6
CDR3nt: TGTGCCAGCAGCTATGGACGGGGGTTGAAGACCCAGTACTTC
CDR3aa: CASSYGRGLKTQYF

abundance: -
d_gene: -
j_gene: TRBJ1-1
v_gene: TRBV29-1
CDR3nt: TGCAGCGTCAGGGGCAGAATGAACACTGAAGCTTTCTTT
CDR3aa: CSVRGRMNTEAFF

abundance: -
d_gene: -
j_gene: TRBJ1-2
v_gene: TRBV5-6
CDR3nt: TGTGCCAGCAGCCCGCGGGGGAGCTATGGCTACACCTTC
CDR3aa: CASSPRGSYGYTF

abundance: -
d_gene: -
j_gene: TRBJ2-1
v_gene: TRBV5-6
CDR3nt: TGTGCCAGCAGCCCGACTGGCACCTACAATGAGCAGTTCTTC
CDR3aa: CASSPTGTYNEQFF

abundance: -
d_gene: -
j_gene: TRBJ1-2
v_gene: TRBV5-4
CDR3nt: TGTGCCAGCAGCCTCGAGGGGGACATAGGCTATGGCTACACCTTC
CDR3aa: CASSLEGDIGYGYTF

abundance: -
d_gene: TRBD1
j_gene: TRBJ1-1
v_gene: TRBV29-1
CDR3nt: TGCAGCGTAAACAGGGGGCATACTGAAGCTTTCTTT
CDR3aa: CSVNRGHTEAFF

abundance: -
d_gene: -
j_gene: TRBJ2-5
v_gene: TRBV4-3
CDR3nt: TGCGCCAGCAGCCAAGGAGATCGGCGGCAAGAGACCCAGTACTTC
CDR3aa: CASSQGDRRQETQYF

abundance: -
d_gene: -
j_gene: TRBJ1-2
v_gene: TRBV5-6
CDR3nt: TGTGCCAGCAGCTTGGTGGTATACGGGGATGGCTACACCTTC
CDR3aa: CASSLVVYGDGYTF

abundance: -
d_gene: -
j_gene: TRBJ2-7
v_gene: TRBV19
CDR3nt: TGTGCCAGTAGTCACCCCTCGACAGAATACCTCTACGAGCAGTACTTC
CDR3aa: CASSHPSTEYLYEQYF

abundance: -
d_gene: -
j_gene: TRBJ1-1
v_gene: TRBV7-3
CDR3nt: TGTGCCAGCAGCCTACTCCTGGGCGGGTTGGCTTTCTTT
CDR3aa: CASSLLLGGLAFF

abundance: -
d_gene: TRBD1
j_gene: TRBJ2-4
v_gene: TRBV19
CDR3nt: TGTGCCAGTAGCGACAGGGTGTCGAACATTCAGTACTTC
CDR3aa: CASSDRVSNIQYF

abundance: -
d_gene: TRBD1
j_gene: TRBJ1-5
v_gene: TRBV2
CDR3nt: TGTGCCAGCAGGGGGGGGGACAGGGCTCAGCCCCAGCATTTT
CDR3aa: CASRGGDRAQPQHF

abundance: few
d_gene: -
j_gene: TRBJ1-1
v_gene: TRBV14
CDR3nt: TGTGCCAGCAGCCAACCGGGCAGGGGTCGGAACACTGAAGCTTTCTTT
CDR3aa: CASSQPGRGRNTEAFF

abundance: -
d_gene: TRBD1
j_gene: TRBJ2-2
v_gene: TRBV6-6
CDR3nt: TGTGCCAGCAAACAGGGGGCGCAAACCGGGGAGCTGTTTTTT
CDR3aa: CASKQGAQTGELFF

abundance: -
d_gene: TRBD1
j_gene: TRBJ1-1
v_gene: TRBV2
CDR3nt: TGTGCCAGCAGAATAGACAGGGCGACCACTGAAGCTTTCTTT
CDR3aa: CASRIDRATTEAFF

abundance: few
d_gene: -
j_gene: TRBJ1-1
v_gene: TRBV6-4
CDR3nt: TGTGCCAGCAGGCGGACACCGAACACTGAAGCTTTCTTT
CDR3aa: CASRRTPNTEAFF

abundance: -
d_gene: -
j_gene: TRBJ1-3
v_gene: TRBV10-3
CDR3nt: TGTGCCATCAGTGAGTCCGTCGGGGACACCATATATTTT
CDR3aa: CAISESVGDTIYF

abundance: -
d_gene: TRBD1
j_gene: TRBJ1-2
v_gene: TRBV7-2
CDR3nt: TGTGCCAGCAGCCTACTACAGGGGGCGAGTGGCTACACCTTC
CDR3aa: CASSLLQGASGYTF

abundance: -
d_gene: TRBD1
j_gene: TRBJ2-5
v_gene: TRBV30
CDR3nt: TGTGCCTGGAGTGTTGGACAGGGAGTTGCGGAGACCCAGTACTTC
CDR3aa: CAWSVGQGVAETQYF

abundance: -
d_gene: -
j_gene: TRBJ2-1
v_gene: TRBV19
CDR3nt: TGTGCCAGTAGTAAACGACCAGGGGACAATGAGCAGTTCTTC
CDR3aa: CASSKRPGDNEQFF

abundance: once
d_gene: -
j_gene: TRBJ2-2
v_gene: TRBV15
CDR3nt: TGTGCCACCAGCAGAGCGGGGGTGGACACCGGGGAGCTGTTTTTT
CDR3aa: CATSRAGVDTGELFF

abundance: -
d_gene: -
j_gene: TRBJ2-1
v_gene: TRBV13
CDR3nt: TGTGCCAGCAGCTTCCGGGGTCGGAACAATGAGCAGTTCTTC
CDR3aa: CASSFRGRNNEQFF

abundance: once
d_gene: TRBD2
j_gene: TRBJ2-5
v_gene: TRBV5-6
CDR3nt: TGTGCCAGCTATCCGACCAGTCTAGAAGGGAGGGCCCAGTACTTC
CDR3aa: CASYPTSLEGRAQYF

abundance: -
d_gene: TRBD1
j_gene: TRBJ2-7
v_gene: TRBV5-6
CDR3nt: TGTGCCAGCAGCTTCTGGGACAGCCCCTGGGAGCAGTACTTC
CDR3aa: CASSFWDSPWEQYF

abundance: -
d_gene: -
j_gene: TRBJ1-1
v_gene: TRBV5-4
CDR3nt: TGTGCCAGCAGCTTGGAGCAGGGCAGAATGAACACTGAAGCTTTCTTT
CDR3aa: CASSLEQGRMNTEAFF

abundance: -
d_gene: TRBD2
j_gene: TRBJ2-3
v_gene: TRBV5-1
CDR3nt: TGCGCCAGCAGCAATCTAGCGGGGTTCACAGATACGCAGTATTTT
CDR3aa: CASSNLAGFTDTQYF

abundance: -
d_gene: TRBD2
j_gene: TRBJ2-4
v_gene: TRBV7-2
CDR3nt: TGTGCCAGCAGCATAGCACGGGGGGACATTCAGTACTTC
CDR3aa: CASSIARGDIQYF

abundance: -
d_gene: TRBD1
j_gene: TRBJ1-3
v_gene: TRBV6-5
CDR3nt: TGTGCCAGCGCCCTTCAGGGGGCTGCCGGAAACACCATATATTTT
CDR3aa: CASALQGAAGNTIYF

abundance: -
d_gene: TRBD2
j_gene: TRBJ2-3
v_gene: TRBV28
CDR3nt: TGTGCCAGCGCCTCCTCACTAGCGGGGGGGCTTATAGATACGCAGTATTTT
CDR3aa: CASASSLAGGLIDTQYF

abundance: -
d_gene: TRBD2
j_gene: TRBJ2-1
v_gene: TRBV27
CDR3nt: TGTGCCAGCAGTTCGACACCCGGGACTAGCGGGGGGTACAATGAGCAGTTCTTC
CDR3aa: CASSSTPGTSGGYNEQFF

abundance: -
d_gene: -
j_gene: TRBJ2-2
v_gene: TRBV7-2
CDR3nt: TGTGCCAGCAGCTTAGCGGAGGGCACCGGGGAGCTGTTTTTT
CDR3aa: CASSLAEGTGELFF

abundance: -
d_gene: -
j_gene: TRBJ1-3
v_gene: TRBV4-3
CDR3nt: TGCGCCAGCAGCCAAGCTCCTGGAAACACCATATATTTT
CDR3aa: CASSQAPGNTIYF

abundance: -
d_gene: -
j_gene: TRBJ2-6
v_gene: TRBV27
CDR3nt: TGTGCCAGCAGTTTGATAGGGGCCGGGGCCAACGTCCTGACTTTC
CDR3aa: CASSLIGAGANVLTF

abundance: -
d_gene: -
j_gene: TRBJ1-2
v_gene: TRBV11-3
CDR3nt: TGTGCCAGCAGCTTAGTGCCACATCCTGAGCGCTATGGCTACACCTTC
CDR3aa: CASSLVPHPERYGYTF

abundance: -
d_gene: -
j_gene: TRBJ1-5
v_gene: TRBV7-2
CDR3nt: TGTGCCAGCAGCAGGGGACAAAACAATCAGCCCCAGCATTTT
CDR3aa: CASSRGQNNQPQHF